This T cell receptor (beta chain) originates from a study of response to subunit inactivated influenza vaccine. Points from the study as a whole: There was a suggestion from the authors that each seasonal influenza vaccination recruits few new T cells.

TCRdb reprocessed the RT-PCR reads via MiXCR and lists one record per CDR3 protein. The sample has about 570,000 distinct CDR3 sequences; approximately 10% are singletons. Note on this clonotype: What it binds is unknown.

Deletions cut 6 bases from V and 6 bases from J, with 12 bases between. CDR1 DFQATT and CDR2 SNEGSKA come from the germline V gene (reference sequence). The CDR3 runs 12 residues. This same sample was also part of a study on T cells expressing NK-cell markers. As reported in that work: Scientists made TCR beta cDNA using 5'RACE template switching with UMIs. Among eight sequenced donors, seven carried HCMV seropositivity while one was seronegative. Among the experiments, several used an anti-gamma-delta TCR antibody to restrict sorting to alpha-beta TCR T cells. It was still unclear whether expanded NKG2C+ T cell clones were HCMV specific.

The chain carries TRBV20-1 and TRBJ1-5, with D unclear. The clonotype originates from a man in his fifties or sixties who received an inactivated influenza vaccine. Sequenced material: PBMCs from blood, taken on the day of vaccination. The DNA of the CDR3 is TGCAGTGCGCGCGGCCGGGGTCAGCCCCAGCATTTT. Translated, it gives CSARGRGQPQHF.